This is a list of T cell receptor beta chains from one sample in a study of human T cells and chemical hapten exposure. TCRdb processed the RACE reads anew with MiXCR; each CDR3 protein has one entry. This repertoire shows hundreds of thousands of distinct CDR3 sequences, under 6.5% found once; its top ten account for about 5.6%. Material: whole blood, obtained in connection with sensitization to the hapten diphenylcyclopropenone (DPC). The receptors derive from a woman aged 18-30 years with alopecia areata. Some clones in this sample may be carry-over from other donors' samples. CDR3s include the opening cysteine and the closing phenylalanine or tryptophan. The order of the fields is D gene, J gene, V gene, clone size, CDR3 DNA, CDR3 protein. A D gene is named only where the DNA matches it firmly. Part of the rows lack a size; the others show once, few, many or a class for expanded clones.

D gene: -
J gene: TRBJ1-6
V gene: TRBV6-5
clone size: many
CDR3 DNA: TGTGCCAGCAGCCCCCAAGGGTCACCCCTCCACTTT
CDR3 protein: CASSPQGSPLHF

D gene: -
J gene: TRBJ2-3
V gene: TRBV11-1
clone size: -
CDR3 DNA: TGTGCCAGCAGCCGAGGCTTCAACACAGATACGCAGTATTTT
CDR3 protein: CASSRGFNTDTQYF

D gene: TRBD1
J gene: TRBJ1-2
V gene: TRBV7-9
clone size: many
CDR3 DNA: TGTGCCAGCAGCTTGGGACAGCCCGACGCTTATGGCTACACCTTC
CDR3 protein: CASSLGQPDAYGYTF

D gene: TRBD1
J gene: TRBJ2-3
V gene: TRBV5-1
clone size: many
CDR3 DNA: TGCGCCAGCAGCGCGGGACAGGATTTCACAGATACGCAGTATTTT
CDR3 protein: CASSAGQDFTDTQYF

D gene: -
J gene: TRBJ1-5
V gene: TRBV27
clone size: -
CDR3 DNA: TGTGCCAGCAGTTTAACAGGGTATCAGCCCCAGCATTTT
CDR3 protein: CASSLTGYQPQHF

D gene: -
J gene: TRBJ1-1
V gene: TRBV7-6
clone size: many
CDR3 DNA: TGTGCCAGCAGCTTAGCGGTCCCCTTGCGGAACACTGAAGCTTTCTTT
CDR3 protein: CASSLAVPLRNTEAFF

D gene: -
J gene: TRBJ2-3
V gene: TRBV6-4
clone size: -
CDR3 DNA: TGTGCCAGAATAGCGGACCACACAGATACGCAGTATTTT
CDR3 protein: CARIADHTDTQYF

D gene: -
J gene: TRBJ1-5
V gene: TRBV29-1
clone size: many
CDR3 DNA: TGCAGCGTGCGGTCCGGGGCAAATCAGCCCCAGCATTTT
CDR3 protein: CSVRSGANQPQHF

D gene: -
J gene: TRBJ1-3
V gene: TRBV5-4
clone size: -
CDR3 DNA: TGTGCCACCCGGTGGGGCTCTGGAAACACCATATATTTT
CDR3 protein: CATRWGSGNTIYF

D gene: TRBD2
J gene: TRBJ2-2
V gene: TRBV6-2/TRBV6-3
clone size: -
CDR3 DNA: TGTGCCAGCAGTCCCAAGCGGGGGGGCTACACCGGGGAGCTGTTTTTT
CDR3 protein: CASSPKRGGYTGELFF

D gene: TRBD2
J gene: TRBJ2-1
V gene: TRBV20-1
clone size: -
CDR3 DNA: TGCAGTGCTATAGATCTAGCGGAAAGATACAATGAGCAGTTCTTC
CDR3 protein: CSAIDLAERYNEQFF

D gene: -
J gene: TRBJ1-1
V gene: TRBV6-2/TRBV6-3
clone size: many
CDR3 DNA: TGTGCCAGCAGGCGATGGGGTGAGGAGGGGATCCCTGAAGCTTTCTTT
CDR3 protein: CASRRWGEEGIPEAFF

D gene: -
J gene: TRBJ1-1
V gene: TRBV5-1
clone size: few
CDR3 DNA: TGCGCCAGCGGGGACGGATTGAACACTGAAGCTTTCTTT
CDR3 protein: CASGDGLNTEAFF

D gene: -
J gene: TRBJ1-2
V gene: TRBV7-9
clone size: many
CDR3 DNA: TGTGCCAGCAGCTCTCAGGAGAACTATGGCTACACCTTC
CDR3 protein: CASSSQENYGYTF

D gene: -
J gene: TRBJ2-6
V gene: TRBV6-2/TRBV6-3
clone size: -
CDR3 DNA: TGTGCCAGCAGTTGGACAGAGGTATATTCGATGGGGGCCAACGTCCTGACTTTC
CDR3 protein: CASSWTEVYSMGANVLTF

D gene: -
J gene: TRBJ1-4
V gene: TRBV2
clone size: few
CDR3 DNA: TGTGCCAGCAGTGGTTCCGGCGGTGAAAAACTGTTTTTT
CDR3 protein: CASSGSGGEKLFF

D gene: -
J gene: TRBJ2-2
V gene: TRBV13
clone size: many
CDR3 DNA: TGTGCCAGCAGCTTAGTCTCGGGGTTCCTCACCGGGGAGCTGTTTTTT
CDR3 protein: CASSLVSGFLTGELFF

D gene: -
J gene: TRBJ2-1
V gene: TRBV25-1
clone size: -
CDR3 DNA: TGTGCCAGCAGTCCGCGGGACAGATTCTACAATGAGCAGTTCTTC
CDR3 protein: CASSPRDRFYNEQFF

D gene: -
J gene: TRBJ2-5
V gene: TRBV12-3/TRBV12-4
clone size: few
CDR3 DNA: TGTGCCAGCAGTTTGTCAAGGGCGAGCGAGACCCAGTACTTC
CDR3 protein: CASSLSRASETQYF

D gene: TRBD1
J gene: TRBJ1-2
V gene: TRBV6-2/TRBV6-3
clone size: many
CDR3 DNA: TGTGCCAGCAGTTACCCGGACAGGACCTATGGCTACACCTTC
CDR3 protein: CASSYPDRTYGYTF